This TCR beta chain was sequenced for a study of regulatory T cells in long-lasting Graves disease. Study results and limitations: Clonotypes that were public and shared totalled 2,500 to 3,500 in persistent patients versus 800 to 1,000 in new patients.

For TCR beta, libraries came from iRepertoire HTBI primers and Arm-PCR of CDR3 regions. TCRdb reprocessed the multiplex PCR reads via MiXCR and lists one record per CDR3 protein. The sample contains 450,000 to 600,000 distinct CDR3 sequences, roughly 16% of which appear only once. The sample's time point: newly diagnosed GD, antithyroid drugs for less than 3 months. PBMC RNA was the source of the TCR library. About this clonotype: Its antigen is unknown.

The CDR3 runs to 14 residues. Looked up from germline, CDR1 is SGHTA and CDR2 is FQGNSA. Between the trimmed V and J ends, which lost 1 base and 7 bases, there was a span of 13 bases. This sample also appeared in a second study, on T cells in Graves' hyperthyroidism and ophthalmopathy. That work adds: The authors deemed Graves' hyperthyroidism stable absent ophthalmopathy progression within 18 months.

V gene TRBV7-2 combines with J gene TRBJ1-2; a possible D gene is TRBD1 (6 bases). The input for sequencing was peripheral blood mononuclear cells (PBMCs), taken at new diagnosis, from a patient treated with antithyroid drugs. This TCR was sampled from a middle-aged man with Graves disease. Here the CDR3 DNA reads TGTGCCAGCAGCTTAGGCGGGACATCGATTGGCTACACCTTC. It specifies CASSLGGTSIGYTF.